The present entry profiles one T cell receptor beta chain with its context. Repertoires were generated with immunoSEQ multiplex PCR, while TCRdb's copy carries only in-frame clones and drops some. The table lists roughly 320,000 clones, over 80% of them singletons. The V and J ends lost 4 bases and 4 bases, in that order; junction bases with no gene match: 7. The germline gives CDR1 GTSNPN, CDR2 SVGIG (reference sequence). This CDR3 has 14 amino acids. The data were obtained in a study of blood T cell repertoires in COVID-19. The source material was peripheral blood. V is TRBV30 and J is TRBJ2-7; TRBD1 matches 10 bases. The clonotype originates from a woman aged 50 to 65 with COVID-19, enrolled during active disease. The CDR3: CAWTETDRGYEQYF. The CDR3 DNA sequence: TGTGCCTGGACCGAAACGGACAGGGGGTACGAGCAGTACTTC. The full variable domain, its missing parts supplied by reference TRBV30 and TRBJ2-7, is SQTIHQWPATLVQPVGSPLSLECTVEGTSNPNLYWYRQAAGRGLQLLFYSVGIGQISSEVPQNLSASRPQDRQFILSSKKLLLSDSGFYLCAWTETDRGYEQYFGPGTRLTVT.